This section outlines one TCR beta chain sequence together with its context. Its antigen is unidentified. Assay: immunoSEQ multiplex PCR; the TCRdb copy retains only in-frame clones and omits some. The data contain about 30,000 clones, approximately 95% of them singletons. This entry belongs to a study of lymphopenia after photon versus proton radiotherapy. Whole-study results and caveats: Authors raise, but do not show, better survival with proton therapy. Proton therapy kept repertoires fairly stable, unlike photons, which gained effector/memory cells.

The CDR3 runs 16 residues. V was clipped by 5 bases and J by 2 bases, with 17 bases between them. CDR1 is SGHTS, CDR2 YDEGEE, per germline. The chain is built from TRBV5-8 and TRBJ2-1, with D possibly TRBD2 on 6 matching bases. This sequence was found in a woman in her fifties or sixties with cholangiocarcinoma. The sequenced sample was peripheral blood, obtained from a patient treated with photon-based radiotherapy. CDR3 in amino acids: CASRTTGTGAYNEQFF. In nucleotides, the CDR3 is TGTGCCAGCAGGACAACGGGCACGGGGGCCTACAATGAGCAGTTCTTC.